Sequencing of this T cell receptor beta chain was carried out in a study of blood T cell repertoires in COVID-19. At the level of the study: T cells, B-cell-depleted T cells, or PBMCs supplied cDNA or gDNA.

Authors' processing steps: Researchers report that nucleated cell counts were estimated from reference gene primer amplification. The repertoire was sequenced with immunoSEQ multiplex PCR; TCRdb's copy has only in-frame clones and lacks some. Clonal size and the V and J genes are those of that table, whereas D and trimming came from the DNA. The sample shows 120,000 to 150,000 clones, approximately 86% of them seen only once. The sample consisted of peripheral blood. The receptor was isolated from a human donor in a cohort sampled during active COVID-19.

Here the CDR3 DNA reads TGTGCCAGCAGTAGAAGGACACCGGACACCGGGGAGCTGTTTTTT. Translated, it gives CASSRRTPDTGELFF. This chain connects TRBV27 to TRBJ2-2; D may be TRBD1 (5 bases). CDR1 and CDR2 (germline): MNHEY, SMNVEV (reference sequence). The V gene lost 5 bases and the J gene lost 3 bases, with 13 bases spanning the gap. This CDR3 has 15 residues.